This T cell receptor (beta chain) was captured in a study of blood T cell repertoires in COVID-19. Study as a whole: Acute and convalescent COVID-19 specimens originated in the United States, Italy and Spain.

The CDR3 spans 15 residues. J lost 4 bases, V lost 0 bases, and 5 bases had no gene match. Germline CDR1 is SGDLS and CDR2 is YYNGEE. Source study methods: How many nucleated cells were present was estimated from reference gene primer amplification. Sequenced by immunoSEQ multiplex PCR; TCRdb stores in-frame clones only, minus some. Clone size and V and J calls were adopted from that table, with D and trimming inferred from the DNA. The table shows 70,000 to 90,000 clones, with 74% occurring only once. The chain carries TRBV9 and TRBJ2-7; 9 nucleotides line up with TRBD2. The TCR sequence derives from a human donor with acute or convalescent COVID-19. The donor label of this sample is uncertain. What was sequenced was peripheral blood. The CDR3 coding sequence is TGTGCCAGCAGCGTAGCTGCGGGAGGGCTATACGAGCAGTACTTC. Its protein is CASSVAAGGLYEQYF.